This entry is about one T cell receptor (beta chain). Its antigen is undetermined. The sample has other DNA sequences that encode this CDR3 too. Trimming took off 1 base at V and 1 base at J, with 4 bases between the two ends. Germline-derived CDR1 and CDR2 are SEHNR and FQNEAQ (reference sequence). The CDR3 spans 13 residues. The data were taken from a study of graft-versus-host responses after intestinal transplantation. The wider study: Transplants given to recipients were multivisceral, liver-intestinal, or isolated intestinal. Anti-thymocyte globulin induction preceded around 3 years of tacrolimus and steroid maintenance in all recipients.

Sequencing was performed with immunoSEQ multiplex PCR; in TCRdb, only in-frame clones are kept and a portion is missing. The table has about 120,000 clones, about 95% seen once. Study-wide results and caveats: Allografts from individuals with graft-donor T cell macrochimerism displayed high graft-versus-host to host-versus-graft clonal ratios. Detection of GvH clones occurred in recipient marrow, and some had their first appearance in ileum or blood.

The sequence was collected from a human donor who received an intestinal transplant. This chain links TRBV7-9 with TRBJ1-2; D is uncertain. The sequenced sample was unstimulated CD8+ T cells sorted from spleen or lymph node cells, obtained before intestinal transplant. In nucleotides, the CDR3 is TGTGCCAGCAGCTTAGGGGGTAACTATGGCTACACCTTC. As protein: CASSLGGNYGYTF.